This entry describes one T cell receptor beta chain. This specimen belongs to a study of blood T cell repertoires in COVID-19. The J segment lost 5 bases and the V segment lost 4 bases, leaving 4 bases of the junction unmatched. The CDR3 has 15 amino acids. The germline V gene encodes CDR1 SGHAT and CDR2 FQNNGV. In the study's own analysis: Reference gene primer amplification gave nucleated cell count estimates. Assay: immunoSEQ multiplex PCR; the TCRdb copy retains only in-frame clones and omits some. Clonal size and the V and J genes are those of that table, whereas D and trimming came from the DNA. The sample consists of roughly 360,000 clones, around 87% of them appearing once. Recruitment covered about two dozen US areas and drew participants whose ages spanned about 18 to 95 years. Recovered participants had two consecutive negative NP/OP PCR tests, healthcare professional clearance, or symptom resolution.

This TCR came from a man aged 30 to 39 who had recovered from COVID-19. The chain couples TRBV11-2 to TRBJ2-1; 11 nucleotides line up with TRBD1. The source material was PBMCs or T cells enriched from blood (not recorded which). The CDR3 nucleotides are TGTGCCAGCAGCTATGGGACAGGGGGAAACAATGAGCAGTTCTTC. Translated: CASSYGTGGNNEQFF. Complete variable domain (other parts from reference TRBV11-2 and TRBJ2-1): EAGVAQSPRYKIIEKRQSVAFWCNPISGHATLYWYQQILGQGPKLLIQFQNNGVVDDSQLPKDRFSAERLKGVDSTLKIQPAKLEDSAVYLCASSYGTGGNNEQFFGPGTRLTVL.